This TCR beta chain was documented in a study of CD8 T cells in Susac syndrome. In germline, CDR1 is MGHRA, CDR2 YSYEKL. V lost 3 bases to trimming and J lost 2 bases, with 13 bases between them. CDR3 length: 15 residues. After extraction with the RNeasy kit, roughly 0.5 to 1 ug of the RNA was reverse transcribed using random hexamers. Amplification of TCR beta CDR3 across 54 Vbeta and 13 Jbeta was performed with immunoSEQ multiplex PCR. TCRdb re-derived calls from the immunoSEQ multiplex PCR reads in MiXCR, one entry per CDR3 protein. The sample yields 65,000 to 95,000 distinct CDR3 sequences, 94% seen once.

This TCR derives from a human donor with Susac syndrome. The material sequenced was CD8+ T cells from PBMCs. This chain links TRBV4-1 with TRBJ1-2, with D tentatively TRBD1 (5 bases). CDR3 bases: TGCGCCAGCAGCCAGGGACGCAGGGAGAACTATGGCTACACCTTC. This sequence encodes CASSQGRRENYGYTF.